This TCR beta chain was profiled in a study of regulatory T cells in long-lasting Graves disease. Library construction for TCR beta used iRepertoire HTBI primers and Arm-PCR of CDR3 regions. TCRdb ran MiXCR on the multiplex PCR reads and lists one entry per CDR3 protein. The sample includes 350,000 to 500,000 distinct CDR3 sequences, 15% to 20% of them seen just once. Trimming took 5 bases from V and 4 from J; bases not matched to a gene: 6. The germline gives CDR1 DFQATT, CDR2 SNEGSKA (reference sequence). This CDR3 region has 13 residues. This clonotype was seen many times. Noted time point: newly diagnosed GD, antithyroid drugs for less than 3 months. The authors made the TCR library using RNA they extracted from PBMCs. This sample was shared with a second study, whose subject was T cells in Graves' hyperthyroidism and ophthalmopathy.

The sequenced sample was peripheral blood mononuclear cells (PBMCs), obtained at new diagnosis, from a patient treated with antithyroid drugs. This sequence was found in a woman aged 25-40 years with Graves disease. V usage is TRBV20-1 and J usage is TRBJ2-5, with 8 bases identical to TRBD2. CDR3 bases: TGCAGTGCTTACTTGCGGGGGGCAGAGACCCAGTACTTC. The encoded protein is CSAYLRGAETQYF.